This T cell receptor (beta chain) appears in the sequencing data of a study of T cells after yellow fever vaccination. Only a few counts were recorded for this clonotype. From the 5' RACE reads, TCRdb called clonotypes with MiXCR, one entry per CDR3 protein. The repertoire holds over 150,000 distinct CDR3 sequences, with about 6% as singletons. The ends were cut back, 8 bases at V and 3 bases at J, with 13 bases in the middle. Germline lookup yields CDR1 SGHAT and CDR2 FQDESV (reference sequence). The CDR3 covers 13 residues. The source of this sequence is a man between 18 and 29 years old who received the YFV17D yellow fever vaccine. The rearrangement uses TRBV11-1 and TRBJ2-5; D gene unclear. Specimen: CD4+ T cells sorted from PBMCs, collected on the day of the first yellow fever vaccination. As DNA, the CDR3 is TGTGCCAGCGGGCCTGGACGCGAAGAGACCCAGTACTTC. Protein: CASGPGREETQYF.